Below, 32 T cell receptor beta chains from the same sample are listed, as sequenced in a study of shared clonotypes between healthy human individuals. CD45RO-negative, CCR7-positively selected cells formed the naive CD8 fraction, excluding terminally differentiated effector memory CD45RA+ cells. Repertoires were generated with immunoSEQ multiplex PCR, while TCRdb's copy carries only in-frame clones and drops some. The sample records around 1.9 million clones, about 92% being singletons. The sequencing sample was made of naive CD8+ T cells from PBMCs. The receptors shown here come from a man aged 18 to 35 in good health. Some clones in this sample may be carry-over from other donors' samples.

This clone came up a few times. Other DNA sequences in this specimen translate into the identical CDR3. V is TRBV13 and J is TRBJ1-1; a possible D gene is TRBD1 (5 bases). This CDR3 has 14 amino acids. Germline V CDR1 and CDR2: PRHDT, FYEKMQ (reference sequence). V lost 3 bases to trimming and J lost 5 bases, with 13 bases between them. The DNA of the CDR3 is TGTGCCAGCAGCTTGGGTCAGGGTGGGACTGAAGCTTTCTTT. Protein product: CASSLGQGGTEAFF.

The J gene is TRBJ2-7, the V gene TRBV7-2; 8 nucleotides agree with TRBD1. The CDR3 is 15 residues long. Germline-derived CDR1 and CDR2 are SGHTA and FQGNSA. After removal of 3 bases from V and 2 bases from J, the junction contained 6 bases not matched to a gene. CDR3 in amino acids: CASSFRTGWAYEQYF. The CDR3 coding sequence is TGTGCCAGCAGCTTCAGGACAGGGTGGGCCTACGAGCAGTACTTC. Using reference TRBV7-2 and TRBJ2-7 for the parts outside the CDR3, the full variable domain is GAGVSQSPSNKVTEKGKDVELRCDPISGHTALYWYRQSLGQGLEFLIYFQGNSAPDKSGLPSDRFSAERTGGSVSTLTIQRTQQEDSAVYLCASSFRTGWAYEQYFGPGTRLTVT.

About this clone itself: Other nucleotide sequences from this sample produce the same CDR3. The chain employs TRBV5-4 and TRBJ2-7; D not certain. The germline gives CDR1 SGHNT, CDR2 YYREEE (reference sequence). This CDR3 has 14 amino acids. Between the trimmed V and J ends, which lost 3 bases and 1 base, there was a span of 11 bases. The CDR3 coding sequence is TGTGCCAGCAGCTCCGGCGGCGGATCCTACGAGCAGTACTTC. Protein: CASSSGGGSYEQYF.

The CDR3 bases are TGTGCCAGCAGCCCTCGGACTAGCGGGAGGGCGGCTGGGGCCAACGTCCTGACTTTC. It codes for CASSPRTSGRAAGANVLTF. The chain has TRBV7-2 and TRBJ2-6, with 15 bases identical to TRBD2. The germline gives CDR1 SGHTA, CDR2 FQGNSA. V was clipped by 5 bases and J by 2 bases; unmatched bases: 7. This CDR3 contains 19 residues.

The chain has TRBV10-3 and TRBJ2-5, with TRBD1 as a possible D gene (6 bases). From germline, CDR1 is ENHRY and CDR2 SYGVKD. The germline V and J ends were trimmed by 3 bases and 4 bases, with 9 bases remaining between them. The CDR3 length is 13 residues. The CDR3 DNA reads TGTGCCATCAGTGATTTGGACAGAGAGACCCAGTACTTC. Its translation: CAISDLDRETQYF.

This rearrangement joins TRBV5-8 to TRBJ1-3; no reliable D call. V shed 4 bases and J shed 0 bases, with 14 bases lying between them. Per the germline V gene, CDR1 is SGHTS and CDR2 is YDEGEE. The CDR3 sequence is 16 residues long. The CDR3 DNA sequence: TGTGCCAGCAGCCGCAGACAAACCTTCTCTGGAAACACCATATATTTT. Its translation is CASSRRQTFSGNTIYF.

The chain uses TRBV10-3 and TRBJ2-7; no definite D call. The CDR3 has 14 residues. Trimming pared 0 bases from V and 2 bases from J, leaving 8 bases between. The germline V gene encodes CDR1 ENHRY and CDR2 SYGVKD. The CDR3 region is CAISESIAAYEQYF. The CDR3 bases are TGTGCCATCAGTGAGTCGATAGCTGCCTACGAGCAGTACTTC.

The chain combines TRBV5-4 with TRBJ2-5; no reliable D call. The CDR3 has 13 residues. The V and J ends lost 4 bases and 7 bases respectively, with 14 bases between them. Germline assignment: CDR1 SGHNT and CDR2 YYREEE (reference sequence). The CDR3 DNA sequence: TGTGCCAGCAGCGAAGACGAAATCGGGACCCAGTACTTC. Its protein product is CASSEDEIGTQYF.

The CDR3, as DNA: TGTGCCAGCAGCTTAAGTGAGGGAGGTCTCCTAGGGCAGCCCCAGCATTTT. It is translated as CASSLSEGGLLGQPQHF. The chain combines TRBV7-8 with TRBJ1-5; D call uncertain. The CDR3 runs 17 residues. V shed 2 bases and J shed 7 bases, with 21 bases lying between them. Germline lookup yields CDR1 SGHVS and CDR2 FQNEAQ.

CDR3 in DNA: TGTGCCAGCAGCTTGGGCGGGGCAGCGAAGTTCTTC. It translates to CASSLGGAAKFF. The V and J genes are TRBV5-6 and TRBJ2-1, with D perhaps matching TRBD2 (6 bases). V was trimmed by 0 bases and J by 14 bases, leaving 12 bases between them. The length of the CDR3 is 12 residues. Per germline, CDR1 SGHDT and CDR2 YYEEEE.

This clone has a handful of counts. CDR3: CASSATGGRATEAFF. The CDR3 DNA reads as TGTGCCAGCAGTGCCACCGGGGGTCGGGCCACTGAAGCTTTCTTT. The rearrangement joins TRBV6-1 to TRBJ1-1; TRBD1 is a possible D gene (5 bases). The CDR3 has 15 amino acids. Trimming shortened V by 4 bases and J by 4 bases, and 16 bases separated the two germline ends. CDR1 MNHNS and CDR2 SASEGT come from the germline V gene.

The V call is TRBV9, the J call TRBJ2-1; 9 nucleotides agree with TRBD1. The CDR3 contains 15 residues. Germline V gene sequence: CDR1 SGDLS, CDR2 YYNGEE. After removal of 2 bases from V and 6 bases from J, the junction contained 6 bases not matched to a gene. CDR3 sequence (DNA): TGTGCCAGCAGCGTCGGGACAGGGTCCCTCAATGAGCAGTTCTTC. Protein sequence: CASSVGTGSLNEQFF.

Remarks on this clone: The junction shows a germline mismatch at one end, possibly a read error. The V and J genes are TRBV28 and TRBJ2-1; D may be TRBD1 (6 bases). The CDR3 totals 16 residues. Germline CDR1 and CDR2: MDHEN and SYDVKM. The CDR3 DNA is TGTGCCACCAGTTTAGAAGTGGGGACACTGAACAATGAGCAGTTCTTC. This translates into CATSLEVGTLNNEQFF.

The CDR3 sequence is CASSLLAGSVEQYF. The CDR3 DNA reads TGTGCCAGCAGCTTACTAGCGGGATCGGTAGAGCAGTACTTC. The chain employs TRBV7-6 and TRBJ2-7; 9 bases map to TRBD2. The CDR3 length is 14 residues. CDR1 is SGHVS and CDR2 is FNYEAQ in the germline V gene. J was trimmed by 7 bases and V by 2 bases; bases with no gene match: 6.

The genes are TRBV19 and TRBJ2-3; D is unresolved. Germline CDR1 is LNHDA and CDR2 is SQIVND (reference sequence). Trimming pared 3 bases from V and 0 bases from J, leaving 13 bases between. The CDR3 length is 16 residues. The CDR3 loop reads CASSIFWRTSTDTQYF. CDR3 coding DNA: TGTGCCAGTAGTATTTTTTGGCGAACTAGCACAGATACGCAGTATTTT.

The chain employs TRBV11-2 and TRBJ1-1; tentative D call: TRBD1 (5 bases). V was clipped by 4 bases and J by 3 bases, with 18 bases between them. The CDR3 length is 16 residues. Germline values: CDR1 SGHAT, CDR2 FQNNGV. The CDR3 DNA is TGTGCCAGCAGCTCAGCGGGGGAGGTAGGAGACACTGAAGCTTTCTTT. Protein: CASSSAGEVGDTEAFF.

The chain uses TRBV28 and TRBJ2-3; D tentatively reads TRBD1 or TRBD2 (5 bases each). CDR1 and CDR2 from the germline V gene are MDHEN and SYDVKM. V was trimmed by 6 bases and J by 6 bases, leaving 16 bases between them. The CDR3 is made up of 14 amino acids. The DNA of the CDR3 is TGTGCCAGCAGCCCCGGGACCCTTCAGGATACGCAGTATTTT. Translating gives CASSPGTLQDTQYF.

The chain joins TRBV15 to TRBJ2-1; no reliable D call. CDR1 and CDR2 (germline): LNHNV, YYDKDF (reference sequence). The CDR3 consists of 12 residues. The germline V and J ends were trimmed by 9 bases and 0 bases, with 6 bases remaining between them. The CDR3 sequence is CATAPSYNEQFF. The CDR3 DNA is TGTGCCACAGCCCCCTCCTACAATGAGCAGTTCTTC.

This clone was recorded a few times. The chain employs TRBV6-6 and TRBJ1-1; D unresolved. This CDR3 is built from 14 residues. Germline V gene data show CDR1 as MNHNY and CDR2 as SVGAGI (reference sequence). V dropped 0 bases and J dropped 3 bases, with 8 bases sitting between them. The CDR3 region is CASSYSFGDTEAFF. The CDR3 DNA reads TGTGCCAGCAGTTACTCGTTCGGGGACACTGAAGCTTTCTTT.

V gene TRBV7-7 combines with J gene TRBJ2-2; a weak D match, TRBD1 (6 bases). The CDR3 has 15 amino acids. Germline assignment: CDR1 SSHAT and CDR2 FNYEAQ (reference sequence). Trimming removed 5 bases from V and 2 bases from J, with 12 bases in between. The CDR3 is CASSERDTNTGELFF. Here the CDR3 DNA reads TGTGCCAGCAGCGAAAGGGACACTAACACCGGGGAGCTGTTTTTT.

The V call is TRBV27, the J call TRBJ2-1; TRBD2 aligns across 11 bases. The germline gives CDR1 MNHEY, CDR2 SMNVEV (reference sequence). The CDR3 has 17 amino acids. J was trimmed by 5 bases and V by 7 bases; bases with no gene match: 13. CDR3 amino acids: CASTGWPGLAENNEQFF. CDR3 sequence (DNA): TGTGCCAGCACCGGTTGGCCGGGACTAGCGGAGAACAATGAGCAGTTCTTC.

V and J are TRBV2 and TRBJ2-3, with D tentatively TRBD1 or TRBD2 (6 bases each). CDR3 length: 15 residues. V lost 7 bases and J lost 3, with 17 bases in between. CDR1 is SNHLY and CDR2 is FYNNEI in the germline V gene. The CDR3 DNA is TGTGCCAGCAATCGCGGGACACCCTCGACAGATACGCAGTATTTT. This codes for CASNRGTPSTDTQYF.

The rearrangement joins TRBV7-8 to TRBJ2-1; tentatively, D is TRBD1 (5 bases). Germline CDR1 is SGHVS and CDR2 is FQNEAQ. The CDR3 has 17 residues. V was pared by 2 bases and J by 0 bases, with 14 bases between. CDR3 coding DNA: TGTGCCAGCAGCTTATTTGCCAGGGCGCGCTCCTACAATGAGCAGTTCTTC. Amino acid sequence: CASSLFARARSYNEQFF.

The rearrangement links TRBV7-9 to TRBJ2-3; no definite D call. The V and J ends lost 1 base and 2 bases respectively, with 10 bases between them. Germline CDR1 is SEHNR and CDR2 is FQNEAQ (reference sequence). The CDR3 is 15 amino acids. The chain's CDR3 is CASSLVSDLTDTQYF. The DNA for the CDR3 is TGTGCCAGCAGCTTAGTGTCAGACCTCACAGATACGCAGTATTTT. Together with reference TRBV7-9 and TRBJ2-3, the CDR3 gives the full variable domain: DTGVSQNPRHKITKRGQNVTFRCDPISEHNRLYWYRQTLGQGPEFLTYFQNEAQLEKSRLLSDRFSAERPKGSFSTLEIQRTEQGDSAMYLCASSLVSDLTDTQYFGPGTRLTVL.

V gene TRBV12-5 combines with J gene TRBJ2-1; TRBD2 aligns across 7 bases. This CDR3 spans 13 amino acids. Germline loops: CDR1 LGHNT, CDR2 FRNRAP. J was trimmed by 10 bases and V by 4 bases; bases with no gene match: 7. The CDR3 here is CASGSGGLREQFF. CDR3 DNA sequence: TGTGCTAGTGGTTCCGGGGGGTTGCGGGAGCAGTTCTTC. The variable domain in full, with the rest retrieved from reference TRBV12-5 and TRBJ2-1, is DARVTQTPRHKVTEMGQEVTMRCQPILGHNTVFWYRQTMMQGLELLAYFRNRAPLDDSGMPKDRFSAEMPDATLATLKIQPSEPRDSAVYFCASGSGGLREQFFGPGTRLTVL.

The rearrangement links TRBV7-9 to TRBJ1-2; TRBD1 agrees at 11 bases. The V segment lost 1 base and the J segment 7 bases; nucleotides outside the gene matches: 8. The CDR3 has 16 amino acids. CDR1 is SEHNR and CDR2 is FQNEAQ in the germline V gene (reference sequence). The CDR3 DNA reads TGTGCCAGCAGCTTAGGCCCGGGACAGGGGGTACGTGGCTACACCTTC. It is translated as CASSLGPGQGVRGYTF.

The sample holds one count of this clone. CDR3 residues: CASSHRTSAEAFF. CDR3 DNA sequence: TGTGCCAGCAGCCACCGGACCTCCGCTGAAGCTTTCTTT. This sequence joins TRBV11-3 and TRBJ1-1, with unresolved D. Germline CDR1 and CDR2: SGHNT and YENEEA. V gave up 5 bases and J gave up 6 bases, with 13 bases separating them. CDR3 length: 13 amino acids.

V gene TRBV4-1 combines with J gene TRBJ2-7; D may be TRBD2 (6 bases). The CDR3 contains 14 residues. The V and J ends lost 5 bases and 3 bases respectively, with 14 bases between them. Germline CDR1 MGHRA, CDR2 YSYEKL. The CDR3 bases are TGCGCCAGCAGCTCAGGCGGGATGTACTACGAGCAGTACTTC. It specifies CASSSGGMYYEQYF.

The chain couples TRBV6-1 to TRBJ2-3; 8 bases match TRBD1. The V and J ends lost 9 bases and 2 bases, in that order; junction bases with no gene match: 10. This CDR3 region has 15 residues. Germline V gene sequence: CDR1 MNHNS, CDR2 SASEGT. The CDR3 loop is CASALRTGSTDTQYF. The CDR3 DNA follows: TGTGCCAGTGCCCTACGGACAGGGTCCACAGATACGCAGTATTTT.

This chain connects TRBV11-2 to TRBJ2-2; a possible D gene is TRBD2 (6 bases). The CDR3 is 17 residues long. CDR1 and CDR2 from the germline V gene are SGHAT and FQNNGV. Trimming took off 4 bases at V and 4 bases at J, with 19 bases between the two ends. CDR3 in amino acids: CASSSSSGTVPTGELFF. The CDR3 DNA follows: TGTGCCAGCAGCTCCTCCTCCGGGACTGTCCCCACCGGGGAGCTGTTTTTT.

The V and J genes are TRBV2 and TRBJ2-7; TRBD2 aligns across 8 bases. V was clipped by 1 base and J by 2 bases; unmatched bases: 4. The CDR3 spans 15 residues. Germline CDR1 is SNHLY and CDR2 is FYNNEI. In nucleotides, the CDR3 is TGTGCCAGCAGTGAAGATTTGGGACTAGCCTACGAGCAGTACTTC. Residues: CASSEDLGLAYEQYF.

This clone was seen only once. The chain links TRBV21-1 to TRBJ1-2; TRBD1 is taken as the D call from the table, unchecked against the DNA. TRBV21-1 is a listed pseudogene. The CDR3 has 18 amino acids. The CDR3 DNA is TGTGCCAGCAGCGGACCCAGTGAATGGACAGGGCGGGTTTATGGCTACACCTTC. The encoded protein is CASSGPSEWTGRVYGYTF.